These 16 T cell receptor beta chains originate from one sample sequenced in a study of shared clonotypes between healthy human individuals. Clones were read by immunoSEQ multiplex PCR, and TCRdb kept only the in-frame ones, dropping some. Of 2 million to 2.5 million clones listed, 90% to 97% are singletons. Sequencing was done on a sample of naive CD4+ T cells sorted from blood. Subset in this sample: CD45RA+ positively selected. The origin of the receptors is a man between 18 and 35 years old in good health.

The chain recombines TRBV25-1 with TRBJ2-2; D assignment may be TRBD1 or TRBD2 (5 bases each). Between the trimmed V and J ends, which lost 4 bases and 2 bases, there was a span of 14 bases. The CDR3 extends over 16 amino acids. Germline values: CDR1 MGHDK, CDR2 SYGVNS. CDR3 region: CASSALGRLNTGELFF. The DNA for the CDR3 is TGTGCCAGCAGTGCCCTGGGACGACTAAACACCGGGGAGCTGTTTTTT.

The CDR3 region is CSATHISEQFF. DNA of the CDR3: TGCAGTGCTACGCATATCAGTGAGCAGTTCTTC. The rearrangement uses TRBV20-1 and TRBJ2-1; D unclear. Trimming pared 4 bases from V and 9 bases from J, leaving 10 bases between. The germline V gene has CDR1 DFQATT and CDR2 SNEGSKA (reference sequence). CDR3 length equals 11 residues.

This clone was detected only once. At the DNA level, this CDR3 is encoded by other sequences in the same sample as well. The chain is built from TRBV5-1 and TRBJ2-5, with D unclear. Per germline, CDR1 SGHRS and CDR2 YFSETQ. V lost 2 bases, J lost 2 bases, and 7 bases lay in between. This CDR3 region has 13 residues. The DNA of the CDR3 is TGCGCCAGCAGCTTTAACAGTCAAGAGACCCAGTACTTC. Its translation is CASSFNSQETQYF.

The CDR3 here is CASGRYEQYF. CDR3 in DNA: TGTGCCAGCGGAAGGTACGAGCAGTACTTC. The chain has TRBV27 and TRBJ2-7; D gene ambiguous. Germline CDR1 is MNHEY and CDR2 is SMNVEV (reference sequence). The germline V and J ends were trimmed by 8 bases and 4 bases, with 6 bases remaining between them. The CDR3 totals 10 residues.

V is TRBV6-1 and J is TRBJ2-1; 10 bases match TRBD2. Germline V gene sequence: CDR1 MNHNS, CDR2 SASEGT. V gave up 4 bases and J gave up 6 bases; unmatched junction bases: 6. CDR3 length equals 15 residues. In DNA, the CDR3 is TGTGCCAGCAGTGCTAGCGGGAGTCTAAGCAATGAGCAGTTCTTC. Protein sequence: CASSASGSLSNEQFF.

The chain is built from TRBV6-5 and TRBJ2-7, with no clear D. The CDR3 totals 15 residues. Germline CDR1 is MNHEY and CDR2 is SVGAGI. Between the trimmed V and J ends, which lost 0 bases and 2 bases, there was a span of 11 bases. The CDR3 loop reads CASSYSKDSPYEQYF. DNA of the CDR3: TGTGCCAGCAGTTACTCGAAAGATTCTCCCTACGAGCAGTACTTC.

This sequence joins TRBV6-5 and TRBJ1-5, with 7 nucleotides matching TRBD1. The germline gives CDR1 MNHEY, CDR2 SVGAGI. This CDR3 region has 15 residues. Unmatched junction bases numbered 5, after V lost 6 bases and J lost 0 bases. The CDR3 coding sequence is TGTGCCAGCAGACCCACAGGGGCTAGCAATCAGCCCCAGCATTTT. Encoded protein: CASRPTGASNQPQHF.

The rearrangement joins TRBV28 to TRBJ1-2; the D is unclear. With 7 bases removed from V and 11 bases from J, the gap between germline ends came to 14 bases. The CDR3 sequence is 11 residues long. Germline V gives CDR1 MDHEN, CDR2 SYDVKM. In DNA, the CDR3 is TGTGCCAGCACCCGCGGCCCCGCTTACACCTTC. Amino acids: CASTRGPAYTF.

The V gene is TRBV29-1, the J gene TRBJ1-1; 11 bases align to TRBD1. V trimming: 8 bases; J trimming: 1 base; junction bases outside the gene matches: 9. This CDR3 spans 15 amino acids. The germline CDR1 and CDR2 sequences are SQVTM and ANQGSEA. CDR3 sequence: CSSSGTGGTNTEAFF. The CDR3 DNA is TGCAGCTCTTCCGGGACAGGGGGAACGAACACTGAAGCTTTCTTT. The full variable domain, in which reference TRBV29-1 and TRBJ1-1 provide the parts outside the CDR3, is SAVISQKPSRDICQRGTSLTIQCQVDSQVTMMFWYRQQPGQSLTLIATANQGSEATYESGFVIDKFPISRPNLTFSTLTVSNMSPEDSSIYLCSSSGTGGTNTEAFFGQGTRLTVV.

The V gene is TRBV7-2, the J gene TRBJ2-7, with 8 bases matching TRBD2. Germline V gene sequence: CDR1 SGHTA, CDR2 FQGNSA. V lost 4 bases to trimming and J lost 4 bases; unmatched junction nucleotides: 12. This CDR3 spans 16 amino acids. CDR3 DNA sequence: TGTGCCAGCAGCTCATCCGGGACTAGGGCCTTGTACGAGCAGTACTTC. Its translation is CASSSSGTRALYEQYF.

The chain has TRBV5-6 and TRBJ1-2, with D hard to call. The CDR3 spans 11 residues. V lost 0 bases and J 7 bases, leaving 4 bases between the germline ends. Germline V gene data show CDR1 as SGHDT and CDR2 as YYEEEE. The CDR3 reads CASSLAGGYTF. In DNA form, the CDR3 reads TGTGCCAGCAGCTTGGCCGGTGGCTACACCTTC.

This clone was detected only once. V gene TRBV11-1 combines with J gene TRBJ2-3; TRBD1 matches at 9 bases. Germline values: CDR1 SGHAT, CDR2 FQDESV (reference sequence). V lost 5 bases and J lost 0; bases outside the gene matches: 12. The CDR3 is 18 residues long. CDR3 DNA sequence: TGTGCCAGCAGCCCGGCGGGACAGGGACGTTTTAGCACAGATACGCAGTATTTT. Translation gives CASSPAGQGRFSTDTQYF.

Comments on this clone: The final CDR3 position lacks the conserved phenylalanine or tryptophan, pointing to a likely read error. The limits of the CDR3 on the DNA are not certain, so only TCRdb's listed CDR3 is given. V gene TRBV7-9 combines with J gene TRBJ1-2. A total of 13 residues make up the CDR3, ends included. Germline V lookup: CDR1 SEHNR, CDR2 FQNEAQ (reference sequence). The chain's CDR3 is CASSLGAFGTART.

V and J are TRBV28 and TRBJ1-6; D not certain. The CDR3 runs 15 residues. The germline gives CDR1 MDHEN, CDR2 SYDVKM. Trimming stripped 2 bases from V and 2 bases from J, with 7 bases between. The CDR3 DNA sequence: TGTGCCAGCAGTTTAAAAGGGACCTATAATTCACCCCTCCACTTT. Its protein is CASSLKGTYNSPLHF.

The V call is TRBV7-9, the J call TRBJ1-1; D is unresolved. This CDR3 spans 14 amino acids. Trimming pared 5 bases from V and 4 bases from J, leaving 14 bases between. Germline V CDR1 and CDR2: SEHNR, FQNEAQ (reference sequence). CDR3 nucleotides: TGTGCCAGCAGCGCCGGACTGTTGGGCACTGAAGCTTTCTTT. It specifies CASSAGLLGTEAFF.

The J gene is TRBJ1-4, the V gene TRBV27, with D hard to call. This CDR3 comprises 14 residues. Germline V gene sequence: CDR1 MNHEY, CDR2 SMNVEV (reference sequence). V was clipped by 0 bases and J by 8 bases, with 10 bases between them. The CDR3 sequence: CASSLSGPIEKLFF. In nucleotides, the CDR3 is TGTGCCAGCAGTTTATCCGGGCCGATCGAAAAACTGTTTTTT.